The clone carrying this T cell receptor beta chain occurred a few times. Its specificity is unknown. The trim removed 3 bases at V and 3 bases at J, leaving 3 bases unmatched. Per germline, CDR1 SGDLS and CDR2 YYNGEE. The CDR3 is 14 amino acids. This entry comes from a study of T cells in Graves' hyperthyroidism and ophthalmopathy. TCR beta CDR3 region amplification was performed from RNA transcripts. First-round RT-PCR targeting the TCR CDR3 was performed with the HTBI primer set. TCRdb itself ran the multiplex PCR reads through MiXCR, one entry per CDR3 protein. The sample shows about 380,000 distinct CDR3 sequences, roughly 20% of them seen only once. Regarding the study as a whole: The model made its ophthalmopathy prediction, and onset followed a median 6.5 months later.

The TCR originated in a young man with Graves' ophthalmopathy. What was sequenced was blood. V is TRBV9 and J is TRBJ2-1, with TRBD2 identical over 7 bases. The CDR3 nucleotides read TGTGCCAGCAGCGAAAGCGGGGACTACAATGAGCAGTTCTTC. Residues: CASSESGDYNEQFF.